The present entry profiles one TCR beta chain with its context. Antigen specificity is unknown. This sample stems from a study of Graves' ophthalmopathy and Graves' hyperthyroidism. Study-wide results and caveats: Appearing in blood as well were most expanded thyroid clonotypes above 0.001 frequency.

Amplified TCR beta CDR3 regions were obtained using RNA transcripts as template. HTBI-primed RT-PCR formed the first round, and a multiplex PCR formed the second. One entry per CDR3 protein, called by TCRdb with MiXCR from the multiplex PCR reads. The sample includes about 620,000 distinct CDR3 sequences, about 24% of them seen just once. Per the germline V gene, CDR1 is MNHEY and CDR2 is SVGAGI. V gave up 4 bases and J gave up 4 bases; unmatched junction bases: 6. The CDR3 contains 15 residues. This clonotype was obtained from a woman aged 18-29 years with stable Graves' hyperthyroidism. Some clones in this sample may be carry-over from other donors' samples. Material for sequencing was peripheral blood. The chain carries TRBV6-5 and TRBJ2-7; 11 nucleotides align to TRBD2. CDR3 coding DNA: TGTGCCAGCAGTTTCCGACTAGCGGGAATTTACGAGCAGTACTTC. Its protein is CASSFRLAGIYEQYF.